The clone carrying this T cell receptor (beta chain) has only a few counts. What it binds is not known. Amplification of TCR beta CDR3 regions was performed using RNA transcripts as template. The primer set for the first-round RT-PCR of the TCR CDR3 was HTBI. MiXCR, run by TCRdb on the multiplex PCR reads, gives a single entry per CDR3 protein. The table has fewer than 450,000 distinct CDR3 sequences, roughly 18% seen once; the top ten hold 40% to 45%. This CDR3 has 15 amino acids. The V gene's germline CDR1 is SGHNT and CDR2 YYREEE (reference sequence). V was trimmed by 5 bases and J by 3 bases, leaving 14 bases between them. These data are taken from a study of T cells in Graves' hyperthyroidism and ophthalmopathy. Study-level findings and limits: Ophthalmopathy was told apart from stable hyperthyroidism by a 13 V-J model.

The sequenced sample was blood. The genes are TRBV5-4 and TRBJ2-2; no definite D call. This TCR derives from a man between 18 and 35 years old with Graves' ophthalmopathy. The CDR3: CASSTALGYTGELFF. CDR3 in DNA: TGTGCCAGCAGTACAGCTCTCGGTTACACCGGGGAGCTGTTTTTT.